Shown below are 32 T cell receptor beta chains from a single sample sequenced in a study of cytomegalovirus exposure and HLA in healthy donors. Repertoires were generated with immunoSEQ multiplex PCR, while TCRdb's copy carries only in-frame clones and drops some. The table records more than 95,000 clones, approximately 88% of them present only once. The sample comprised PBMCs. These receptors originate from a man aged 18 to 29 in good health and CMV-seronegative.

The chain employs TRBV7-6 and TRBJ2-2; TRBD2 matches 9 bases. Looked up from germline, CDR1 is SGHVS and CDR2 is FNYEAQ. The V segment lost 5 bases and the J segment 4 bases; nucleotides outside the gene matches: 11. This CDR3 spans 17 amino acids. CDR3 residues: CASSHRTGLAGTGELFF. In nucleotides, the CDR3 is TGTGCCAGCAGCCACCGAACGGGACTAGCTGGCACCGGGGAGCTGTTTTTT.

This rearrangement joins TRBV7-9 to TRBJ2-5; 7 bases are shared with TRBD1. Germline V gives CDR1 SEHNR, CDR2 FQNEAQ (reference sequence). The CDR3 totals 15 residues. V shed 6 bases and J 7 bases; nucleotides not matched to a gene: 14. This CDR3 reads CASSREGGLGVTQYF. CDR3 in DNA: TGTGCCAGCAGTCGGGAAGGGGGCCTTGGGGTGACCCAGTACTTC.

J is TRBJ2-7 and V is TRBV29-1; TRBD1 aligns across 7 bases. V trimming: 3 bases; J trimming: 6 bases; junction bases outside the gene matches: 8. From germline, CDR1 is SQVTM and CDR2 ANQGSEA. CDR3 length equals 13 residues. CDR3 loop: CSVEGQNEGEQYF. In nucleotides, the CDR3 is TGCAGCGTTGAGGGACAGAACGAGGGCGAGCAGTACTTC.

The V call is TRBV11-2, the J call TRBJ2-7; D may be TRBD1 (6 bases). Germline V gene data show CDR1 as SGHAT and CDR2 as FQNNGV. The V gene lost 4 bases and the J gene lost 2 bases, with 18 bases spanning the gap. This CDR3 is 16 amino acids long. CDR3 nucleotides: TGTGCCAGCAGCTCCCAGAGCGCAGGGGTTCCCTACGAGCAGTACTTC. As protein: CASSSQSAGVPYEQYF.

The V gene is TRBV7-8, the J gene TRBJ1-6, with a weak D call TRBD1 (5 bases). The V and J ends lost 4 bases and 9 bases respectively, with 19 bases between them. Germline values: CDR1 SGHVS, CDR2 FQNEAQ. The CDR3 loop spans 16 amino acids. The CDR3 spells CASSSRVRQGGSPLHF. The CDR3 coding sequence is TGTGCCAGCAGCTCACGGGTTCGGCAGGGTGGTTCACCCCTCCACTTT. The complete variable domain, with remaining parts taken from reference TRBV7-8 and TRBJ1-6, reads GAGVSQSPRYKVAKRGQDVALRCDPISGHVSLFWYQQALGQGPEFLTYFQNEAQLDKSGLPSDRFFAERPEGSVSTLKIQRTQQEDSAVYLCASSSRVRQGGSPLHFGNGTRLTVT.

This clone was seen only a few times. The chain carries TRBV2 and TRBJ1-6; maybe TRBD1 (6 bases). This CDR3 has 13 residues. Trimming cost V 6 bases and J 7 bases, with 10 bases left between them. CDR1 is SNHLY and CDR2 is FYNNEI in the germline V gene. CDR3 sequence (DNA): TGTGCCAGCAGGTTGGGACAAAATTCACCCCTCCACTTT. Amino acid sequence: CASRLGQNSPLHF.

Worth noting for this clone: Relative to the germline gene, one junction end is altered; a read error may explain this. The rearrangement joins TRBV29-1 to TRBJ2-1, with TRBD2 matching 8 bases. The CDR3 totals 14 residues. The germline gives CDR1 SQVTM, CDR2 ANQGSEA. The CDR3: CSVEEGLEVNEQFF. The CDR3 coding sequence is TGCAGCGTGGAAGAGGGACTAGAAGTCAATGAGCAGTTCTTC.

The chain links TRBV7-6 to TRBJ2-3; 7 nucleotides match TRBD2. Germline V CDR1 and CDR2: SGHVS, FNYEAQ. The CDR3 extends over 18 amino acids. V dropped 0 bases and J dropped 1; count of bases not matched to a gene: 10. DNA of the CDR3: TGTGCCAGCAGCTTAGCCCCCCCGAGGAGCGGGGGCACAGATACGCAGTATTTT. It encodes CASSLAPPRSGGTDTQYF.

V usage is TRBV28 and J usage is TRBJ2-1, with 11 positions matching TRBD1. With V trimmed by 1 base and J by 3 bases, 2 bases remained unmatched. Germline lookup yields CDR1 MDHEN and CDR2 SYDVKM. The CDR3 is 16 residues long. The CDR3 spells CASSLYGTGGYNEQFF. DNA for the CDR3: TGTGCCAGCAGTTTATACGGGACAGGGGGCTACAATGAGCAGTTCTTC.

Here the CDR3 DNA reads TGTGCCACCAGCACTCAGGACAGAGCGAACACCGGGGAGCTGTTTTTT. It codes for CATSTQDRANTGELFF. This chain links TRBV15 with TRBJ2-2; TRBD1 might be the D (6 bases). The CDR3 consists of 16 residues. Trimming removed 4 bases at V and 0 bases at J, with 12 bases between. Germline V CDR1 and CDR2: LNHNV, YYDKDF (reference sequence). Full variable domain (outside the CDR3, taken from reference TRBV15 and TRBJ2-2): DAMVIQNPRYQVTQFGKPVTLSCSQTLNHNVMYWYQQKSSQAPKLLFHYYDKDFNNEADTPDNFQSRRPNTSFCFLDIRSPGLGDTAMYLCATSTQDRANTGELFFGEGSRLTVL.

The chain carries TRBV2 and TRBJ2-7; weak D call: TRBD2 (5 bases). Trimming took off 10 bases at V and 5 bases at J, with 15 bases between the two ends. The CDR3 runs to 12 residues. Germline V gene lookup returns CDR1 SNHLY and CDR2 FYNNEI. CDR3 nucleotide sequence: TGTGCCACGAACCGAGGGCCCGACGAGCAGTACTTC. This sequence encodes CATNRGPDEQYF.

This chain connects TRBV5-1 to TRBJ2-7; 9 bases fit TRBD1. The CDR3 is 15 residues long. Germline V lookup: CDR1 SGHRS, CDR2 YFSETQ. Losses at the gene ends were 0 bases for V and 7 bases for J; bases not matched to a gene: 8. The CDR3 reads CASSLATNRGREQYF. The DNA for the CDR3 is TGCGCCAGCAGCTTGGCCACGAACAGGGGGCGTGAGCAGTACTTC.

This chain uses TRBV29-1 with TRBJ2-2; 9 bases are a match to TRBD1. The germline CDR1 and CDR2 sequences are SQVTM and ANQGSEA. CDR3 size: 13 residues. J gave up 5 bases and V 4 bases, and 2 bases lay outside the gene matches. The CDR3 spells CSVVDRGTGELFF. CDR3 in DNA: TGCAGCGTTGTTGACAGGGGGACCGGGGAGCTGTTTTTT.

This clone was observed a few times. The rearrangement joins TRBV19 to TRBJ1-5; D is undetermined. CDR1 is LNHDA, CDR2 SQIVND, per germline (reference sequence). Trimming pared 4 bases from V and 4 bases from J, leaving 5 bases between. The CDR3 is made up of 12 amino acids. The CDR3 DNA follows: TGTGCCAGTAGTAGGCCTAATCAGCCCCAGCATTTT. Translated: CASSRPNQPQHF.

The chain uses TRBV10-3 and TRBJ2-3, with 13 positions matching TRBD2. CDR1 is ENHRY and CDR2 is SYGVKD in the germline V gene. The V and J ends lost 2 bases and 2 bases, in that order; junction bases with no gene match: 1. The CDR3 loop spans 16 amino acids. The CDR3 DNA reads as TGTGCCATCAGTGAGACTAGCGGGAGGGACACAGATACGCAGTATTTT. Encoded protein: CAISETSGRDTDTQYF.

This chain links TRBV28 with TRBJ2-1; possible D gene TRBD1, 5 bases. Germline V gene sequence: CDR1 MDHEN, CDR2 SYDVKM. There are 12 residues in the CDR3. V gave up 9 bases and J gave up 2 bases, with 8 bases separating them. CDR3 sequence: CARSDTYNEQFF. CDR3 DNA sequence: TGTGCCAGATCGGACACCTACAATGAGCAGTTCTTC.

This clone was seen only once. V gene TRBV10-3 combines with J gene TRBJ2-7; D remains unclear. The germline CDR1 and CDR2 sequences are ENHRY and SYGVKD. The CDR3 has 14 amino acids. Trimming pared 0 bases from V and 0 bases from J, leaving 6 bases between. The CDR3 nucleotides are TGTGCCATCAGTGAGTCCCACAGCTCCTACGAGCAGTACTTC. It codes for CAISESHSSYEQYF.

The chain has TRBV28 and TRBJ1-5, with D possibly being TRBD1 (6 bases). CDR1 and CDR2 from the germline V gene are MDHEN and SYDVKM. The CDR3 extends over 14 amino acids. V shed 1 base and J shed 5 bases, with 9 bases lying between them. The CDR3 spells CASSLYGGYQPQHF. CDR3 nucleotides: TGTGCCAGCAGTTTATATGGGGGCTATCAGCCCCAGCATTTT.

The chain uses TRBV28 and TRBJ1-6; TRBD1 might be the D (6 bases). V was shortened by 7 bases and J by 11 bases, with 18 bases between the two germline ends. The CDR3 is 14 amino acids. Germline CDR1 is MDHEN and CDR2 is SYDVKM. The CDR3 DNA follows: TGTGCCAGCAACGAGCCCGGGGGGCCAGCACCCCTCCACTTT. Encoded protein: CASNEPGGPAPLHF.

The chain uses TRBV5-1 and TRBJ1-2; tentative D call: TRBD1 (5 bases). This CDR3 is built from 15 residues. V lost 3 bases and J lost 7, with 19 bases in between. Germline CDR1 and CDR2: SGHRS and YFSETQ. The CDR3 protein is CASSSTGPNSFGYTF. The CDR3 DNA reads TGCGCCAGCAGCTCCACAGGACCGAATTCGTTTGGCTACACCTTC.

This chain joins TRBV30 and TRBJ2-1, with 8 nucleotides matching TRBD2. CDR1 and CDR2 (germline): GTSNPN, SVGIG (reference sequence). The V segment lost 2 bases and the J segment 3 bases; nucleotides outside the gene matches: 9. The CDR3 totals 16 residues. This chain's CDR3 is CAWSPLLAGDYNEQFF. DNA of the CDR3: TGTGCCTGGAGTCCCCTCCTAGCGGGTGACTACAATGAGCAGTTCTTC.

The chain carries TRBV2 and TRBJ2-2; D is undetermined. Germline CDR1 reads SNHLY; CDR2 reads FYNNEI. Trimming took off 8 bases at V and 2 bases at J, with 9 bases between the two ends. The CDR3 covers 13 residues. The CDR3 DNA reads as TGTGCCAGCCAGAAAATAAACACCGGGGAGCTGTTTTTT. It translates to CASQKINTGELFF.

The chain carries TRBV30 and TRBJ2-1; D remains unclear. The CDR3 runs 14 residues. V lost 1 base and J lost 0, with 7 bases in between. Germline V lookup: CDR1 GTSNPN, CDR2 SVGIG (reference sequence). The chain's CDR3 is CAWSGHSSYNEQFF. CDR3 nucleotide sequence: TGTGCCTGGAGTGGACACAGCTCCTACAATGAGCAGTTCTTC.

CDR3 sequence (DNA): TGTGCCAGCAGCGTAAATTCACTAGCGGGGAATGAGCAGTTCTTC. Protein sequence: CASSVNSLAGNEQFF. The chain is built from TRBV9 and TRBJ2-1; 10 bases are a match to TRBD2. The CDR3 loop spans 15 amino acids. Germline CDR1 SGDLS, CDR2 YYNGEE. V shed 1 base, J shed 7 bases, and the junction held 5 bases outside the gene matches.

This chain joins TRBV28 and TRBJ2-3; 7 nucleotides match TRBD2. CDR3 size: 17 residues. V dropped 4 bases and J dropped 1; count of bases not matched to a gene: 11. The V gene's germline CDR1 is MDHEN and CDR2 SYDVKM. As DNA, the CDR3 is TGTGCCAGCAGTTCCCCTGGGGAGCGGGGCCGCACAGATACGCAGTATTTT. Its translation: CASSSPGERGRTDTQYF.

The CDR3 loop reads CATQIMTGTSTEAFF. DNA of the CDR3: TGTGCCACCCAAATAATGACAGGGACGAGTACTGAAGCTTTCTTT. This sequence joins TRBV27 and TRBJ1-1, with TRBD1 matching over 7 bases. This CDR3 is 15 amino acids long. V lost 10 bases to trimming and J lost 5 bases; unmatched junction nucleotides: 16. Germline V gives CDR1 MNHEY, CDR2 SMNVEV (reference sequence).

V is TRBV4-1 and J is TRBJ2-6; no clear D. From germline, CDR1 is MGHRA and CDR2 YSYEKL. The ends were cut back, 1 base at V and 0 bases at J, with 10 bases in the middle. This CDR3 is 17 amino acids long. The DNA for the CDR3 is TGCGCCAGCAGCCAAGTCGCCGTCAGCTCTGGGGCCAACGTCCTGACTTTC. This gives the protein CASSQVAVSSGANVLTF.

CDR3 amino acids: CASRRQGNEKLFF. The CDR3 DNA is TGTGCCAGCAGGAGACAGGGAAATGAAAAACTGTTTTTT. The genes are TRBV28 and TRBJ1-4; 7 positions agree with TRBD1. Per germline, CDR1 MDHEN and CDR2 SYDVKM. V shed 6 bases and J 5 bases; nucleotides not matched to a gene: 3. The CDR3 covers 13 residues.

V gene TRBV10-3 combines with J gene TRBJ1-5; D is possibly TRBD1 (5 bases). The CDR3 contains 12 residues. Germline V gene data show CDR1 as ENHRY and CDR2 as SYGVKD. Deletions cut 11 bases from V and 9 bases from J, with 17 bases between. The CDR3 sequence is CARTQGTRPQHF. CDR3 DNA: TGTGCCCGAACCCAGGGCACCCGGCCCCAGCATTTT.

The chain couples TRBV5-1 to TRBJ2-1, with TRBD1 matching 9 bases. The CDR3 has 15 amino acids. CDR1 and CDR2 from the germline V gene are SGHRS and YFSETQ. V shed 4 bases and J 6 bases; nucleotides not matched to a gene: 8. In nucleotides, the CDR3 is TGCGCCAGCAGCCCCTCGGACAGGGGAGGCAATGAGCAGTTCTTC. Translation: CASSPSDRGGNEQFF.

The CDR3 here is CASRVWDSSYEQYF. The CDR3 bases are TGCGCCAGCAGAGTTTGGGACAGCTCCTACGAGCAGTACTTC. The rearrangement links TRBV5-1 to TRBJ2-7, with 7 nucleotides matching TRBD1. Trimming took 5 bases from V and 0 from J; bases not matched to a gene: 5. The length of the CDR3 is 14 residues. Germline V lookup: CDR1 SGHRS, CDR2 YFSETQ.

The V gene is TRBV19, the J gene TRBJ2-6; D is possibly TRBD1 (6 bases). Trimming removed 4 bases from V and 0 bases from J, with 16 bases in between. The CDR3 totals 18 residues. Germline V CDR1 and CDR2: LNHDA, SQIVND (reference sequence). CDR3 nucleotide sequence: TGTGCCAGTAGTACCCGACAGGCATACCTCTCTGGGGCCAACGTCCTGACTTTC. Amino acid sequence: CASSTRQAYLSGANVLTF.